These 5 T cell receptor beta chains were all obtained from the same sample, sequenced in a study of blood T cell repertoires in COVID-19. The data were produced by immunoSEQ multiplex PCR, yet TCRdb's version contains in-frame clones alone and is incomplete. Among 140,000 to 150,000 clones listed, over 70% were seen once. Source material: peripheral blood. The receptor set was obtained from a man between 65 and 79 years old who had recovered from COVID-19.

The rearrangement links TRBV5-1 to TRBJ1-2, with 11 positions matching TRBD1. The CDR3 loop spans 15 amino acids. Losses at the gene ends were 3 bases for V and 4 bases for J; bases not matched to a gene: 5. CDR1 and CDR2 (germline): SGHRS, YFSETQ. CDR3 coding DNA: TGCGCCAGCAGCTGGGGGGACAGGGGGAGCTATGGCTACACCTTC. Translated: CASSWGDRGSYGYTF.

This rearrangement joins TRBV7-9 to TRBJ2-7, with TRBD1 as a possible D gene (5 bases). There are 12 residues in the CDR3. Germline V CDR1 and CDR2: SEHNR, FQNEAQ (reference sequence). Between the trimmed V and J ends, which lost 7 bases and 2 bases, there was a span of 9 bases. Here the CDR3 DNA reads TGTGCCAGCACCCAGGGTACCTACGAGCAGTACTTC. Translation gives CASTQGTYEQYF. The full variable domain, rest sourced from reference TRBV7-9 and TRBJ2-7, is DTGVSQNPRHKITKRGQNVTFRCDPISEHNRLYWYRQTLGQGPEFLTYFQNEAQLEKSRLLSDRFSAERPKGSFSTLEIQRTEQGDSAMYLCASTQGTYEQYFGPGTRLTVT.

This clone was recorded a few times. The chain employs TRBV6-6 and TRBJ2-1; D is possibly TRBD1 (6 bases). The CDR3 is 13 residues long. CDR1 and CDR2 (germline): MNHNY, SVGAGI (reference sequence). Deletions cut 0 bases from V and 14 bases from J, with 14 bases between. This CDR3 is CASSYSTTGWEFF. CDR3 nucleotide sequence: TGTGCCAGCAGTTACTCGACAACAGGGTGGGAGTTCTTC.

This clone was recorded at least ten times. The chain links TRBV6-5 to TRBJ2-2, with a tentative D call TRBD1 (6 bases). V lost 7 bases, J lost 3 bases, and 12 bases lay in between. From germline, CDR1 is MNHEY and CDR2 SVGAGI. This CDR3 region has 14 residues. The DNA of the CDR3 is TGTGCCAGCACCTACGGGACATACACCGGGGAGCTGTTTTTT. It encodes CASTYGTYTGELFF.

CDR3 amino acids: CASSSGTGSSGTYNEQFF. CDR3 nucleotide sequence: TGTGCCAGCAGCTCCGGGACAGGCTCTAGCGGTACCTACAATGAGCAGTTCTTC. This rearrangement joins TRBV5-8 to TRBJ2-1, with D perhaps TRBD1 (8 bases). Germline V lookup: CDR1 SGHTS, CDR2 YDEGEE. Trimming removed 3 bases at V and 2 bases at J, with 21 bases between. This CDR3 is built from 18 residues.